These 22 T cell receptor beta chains were all obtained from the same sample, sequenced in a study of shared clonotypes between healthy human individuals. The assay was immunoSEQ multiplex PCR, and TCRdb's table has in-frame clones only and misses some. The sample holds over a million clones, roughly 75% seen once. The specimen sequenced was memory CD4+ T cells sorted from blood. Described subset: CD45RA-negative fraction. The receptors were sampled from a man aged 18 to 29 in good health.

The CDR3 DNA reads as TGTGCCAGCACGCCGGGTAAGCAATCCTACGAGCAGTACTTC. This translates into CASTPGKQSYEQYF. The chain is built from TRBV18 and TRBJ2-7; D is ambiguous. Germline V gene lookup returns CDR1 KGHSH and CDR2 LQKENI. The CDR3 consists of 14 residues. V was cut by 8 bases and J by 1 base, with 15 bases left in between.

The V and J genes are TRBV11-2 and TRBJ1-1; 10 nucleotides agree with TRBD1. J was trimmed by 10 bases and V by 5 bases; bases with no gene match: 10. Per the germline V gene, CDR1 is SGHAT and CDR2 is FQNNGV. The length of the CDR3 is 14 residues. CDR3: CASSGPGQGGRAFF. The CDR3 DNA is TGTGCCAGCAGCGGTCCAGGACAGGGGGGAAGAGCTTTCTTT. Variable domain in full (rest from reference TRBV11-2 and TRBJ1-1): EAGVAQSPRYKIIEKRQSVAFWCNPISGHATLYWYQQILGQGPKLLIQFQNNGVVDDSQLPKDRFSAERLKGVDSTLKIQPAKLEDSAVYLCASSGPGQGGRAFFGQGTRLTVV.

CDR3: CASSPPRALGYTGELFF. As DNA, the CDR3 is TGTGCCAGTAGCCCTCCGAGGGCGCTAGGGTATACCGGGGAGCTGTTTTTT. The chain is built from TRBV19 and TRBJ2-2, with a tentative D call TRBD2 (5 bases). Germline loops: CDR1 LNHDA, CDR2 SQIVND (reference sequence). The CDR3 is 17 amino acids. Trimming removed 6 bases from V and 5 bases from J, with 22 bases in between. Combining the CDR3 with reference TRBV19 and TRBJ2-2 gives the whole variable domain DGGITQSPKYLFRKEGQNVTLSCEQNLNHDAMYWYRQDPGQGLRLIYYSQIVNDFQKGDIAEGYSVSREKKESFPLTVTSAQKNPTAFYLCASSPPRALGYTGELFFGEGSRLTVL.

The chain links TRBV5-1 to TRBJ2-1; 12 bases are a match to TRBD2. With V trimmed by 3 bases and J by 10 bases, 2 bases remained unmatched. This CDR3 has 13 amino acids. The V gene's germline CDR1 is SGHRS and CDR2 YFSETQ. For the CDR3, the DNA is TGCGCCAGCAGCTCCGGGACTAGCGGGGAGCAGTTCTTC. Residues: CASSSGTSGEQFF.

This chain joins TRBV15 and TRBJ2-5; the D is unclear. The CDR3 is made up of 13 amino acids. Germline loops: CDR1 LNHNV, CDR2 YYDKDF (reference sequence). V was trimmed by 0 bases and J by 3 bases, leaving 5 bases between them. CDR3 nucleotide sequence: TGTGCCACCAGCAGAGATAATGAAGAGACCCAGTACTTC. Translating it yields CATSRDNEETQYF.

CDR3 in DNA: TGTGCCAGCAGTTACTCAGGCTCCCTAGCCTATGGCTACACCTTC. Translation gives CASSYSGSLAYGYTF. This sequence joins TRBV6-5 and TRBJ1-2; D uncertain. V gave up 0 bases and J gave up 4 bases, with 12 bases separating them. In germline, CDR1 is MNHEY, CDR2 SVGAGI. CDR3 length equals 15 residues.

V and J are TRBV7-6 and TRBJ2-7, with D perhaps matching TRBD2 (6 bases). Trimming took 8 bases from V and 0 from J, leaving 14 bases between them. The CDR3 consists of 14 residues. The germline V gene has CDR1 SGHVS and CDR2 FNYEAQ. CDR3 nucleotides: TGTGCCAGCTCCGAGCGGGTTAACTCCTACGAGCAGTACTTC. It is translated as CASSERVNSYEQYF.

This chain joins TRBV30 and TRBJ1-1, with TRBD1 identical over 7 bases. CDR3 length equals 13 residues. Germline trimming cut 7 bases from V and 2 bases from J; bases unmatched to any gene: 7. From germline, CDR1 is GTSNPN and CDR2 SVGIG (reference sequence). CDR3 bases: TGTGCCTACCTCAGGACAGGCAACACTGAAGCTTTCTTT. This gives the protein CAYLRTGNTEAFF.

This sequence joins TRBV28 and TRBJ2-7; 7 nucleotides agree with TRBD1. There are 13 residues in the CDR3. The V segment lost 8 bases and the J segment 4 bases; nucleotides outside the gene matches: 8. CDR1 and CDR2 (germline): MDHEN, SYDVKM. CDR3 in amino acids: CASARQGNYEQYF. In DNA, the CDR3 is TGTGCCAGCGCCCGACAGGGAAATTACGAGCAGTACTTC. Based on the CDR3 plus reference TRBV28 and TRBJ2-7, the full variable domain is DVKVTQSSRYLVKRTGEKVFLECVQDMDHENMFWYRQDPGLGLRLIYFSYDVKMKEKGDIPEGYSVSREKKERFSLILESASTNQTSMYLCASARQGNYEQYFGPGTRLTVT.

The chain uses TRBV5-1 and TRBJ2-1; D is uncertain. This CDR3 spans 15 amino acids. V was shortened by 4 bases and J by 0 bases, with 11 bases between the two germline ends. Per germline, CDR1 SGHRS and CDR2 YFSETQ. DNA of the CDR3: TGCGCCAGCAGCACACGATCGAGCTCCTACAATGAGCAGTTCTTC. It yields the protein CASSTRSSSYNEQFF.

V and J are TRBV6-6 and TRBJ2-5; possibly TRBD1 for D (5 bases). Germline V gene lookup returns CDR1 MNHNY and CDR2 SVGAGI (reference sequence). Deletions cut 4 bases from V and 2 bases from J, with 11 bases between. The CDR3 has 14 amino acids. CDR3 sequence: CASSSRAGQETQYF. The CDR3, as DNA: TGTGCCAGCAGTTCCAGGGCAGGGCAAGAGACCCAGTACTTC.

This clone was detected once. As DNA, the CDR3 is TGTGCCAGTAAAGGGGGGACAGGAAACACCGGGGAGCTGTTTTTT. This gives the protein CASKGGTGNTGELFF. This chain joins TRBV19 and TRBJ2-2; 8 nucleotides line up with TRBD1. CDR1 and CDR2 from the germline V gene are LNHDA and SQIVND (reference sequence). CDR3 length: 15 residues. V was clipped by 7 bases and J by 2 bases; unmatched bases: 6.

This sequence joins TRBV6-1 and TRBJ2-7, with 9 bases aligning to TRBD1. The ends lost 7 bases at V and 1 base at J; junction bases unmatched: 8. The CDR3 length is 15 residues. Germline loops: CDR1 MNHNS, CDR2 SASEGT. CDR3 in DNA: TGTGCCAGCAAGGACAGGGGAGTTATATCCTACGAGCAGTACTTC. This codes for CASKDRGVISYEQYF.

This chain uses TRBV10-2 with TRBJ2-7, with D perhaps matching TRBD1 or TRBD2 (5 bases each). Germline V gene sequence: CDR1 WSHSY, CDR2 SAAADI. The CDR3 is 13 residues long. With 6 bases removed from V and 5 bases from J, the gap between germline ends came to 14 bases. This chain's CDR3 is CASRDGALHEQYF. The CDR3 bases are TGCGCCAGCAGAGACGGGGCCCTCCACGAGCAGTACTTC.

Comment on this clone: Other DNA sequences of this sample code for an identical CDR3. CDR3 bases: TGTGCCAGCAGTTATGGAGGGTGGGAGACCCAGTACTTC. Translated, it gives CASSYGGWETQYF. This rearrangement joins TRBV6-5 to TRBJ2-5; weak D call: TRBD2 (6 bases). This CDR3 is 13 amino acids long. V gave up 3 bases and J gave up 5 bases, with 10 bases separating them. Germline values: CDR1 MNHEY, CDR2 SVGAGI.

The rearrangement joins TRBV6-6 to TRBJ1-1, with D tentatively TRBD1 (5 bases). CDR1 and CDR2 from the germline V gene are MNHNY and SVGAGI (reference sequence). CDR3 size: 13 residues. V shed 6 bases and J shed 2 bases, with 10 bases lying between them. CDR3 nucleotide sequence: TGTGCCAGCAGAGCTGGGACTAACACTGAAGCTTTCTTT. Translating it yields CASRAGTNTEAFF.

This clone was counted ten times or more. The V gene is TRBV28, the J gene TRBJ2-2; D gene uncertain. The CDR3 contains 15 residues. CDR1 is MDHEN and CDR2 is SYDVKM in the germline V gene. V gave up 7 bases and J gave up 3 bases, with 15 bases separating them. CDR3: CASTPFRADTGELFF. The CDR3 DNA reads TGTGCCAGCACCCCGTTCCGGGCAGACACCGGGGAGCTGTTTTTT.

The genes are TRBV14 and TRBJ2-1; perhaps TRBD2 as D (5 bases). Germline CDR1 is SGHDN and CDR2 is FVKESK. V lost 1 base and J lost 12, with 13 bases in between. This CDR3 has 13 amino acids. The CDR3 is CASSQVRTGGQFF. As DNA, the CDR3 is TGTGCCAGCAGCCAAGTACGGACCGGAGGGCAGTTCTTC.

The CDR3 bases are TGCGCCAGCAGTCCTTTCGCGGGCCTGAACACTGAAGCTTTCTTT. It specifies CASSPFAGLNTEAFF. J is TRBJ1-1 and V is TRBV4-1; the D is unclear. There are 15 residues in the CDR3. The V and J ends lost 6 bases and 0 bases respectively, with 14 bases between them. In germline, CDR1 is MGHRA, CDR2 YSYEKL.

The J gene is TRBJ2-7, the V gene TRBV5-1; D is possibly TRBD1 (6 bases). Trimming stripped 4 bases from V and 0 bases from J, with 11 bases between. CDR3 length: 14 residues. Germline loops: CDR1 SGHRS, CDR2 YFSETQ. CDR3 coding DNA: TGCGCCAGCAGCGAAGGACAGTACTCCTACGAGCAGTACTTC. As protein: CASSEGQYSYEQYF.

This clone appeared a few times. The chain joins TRBV2 to TRBJ2-7; D is tentatively TRBD1 or TRBD2 (6 bases each). CDR1 SNHLY and CDR2 FYNNEI come from the germline V gene. The germline V and J ends were trimmed by 7 bases and 6 bases, with 13 bases remaining between them. This CDR3 contains 12 residues. This CDR3 reads CASTRGGGEQYF. CDR3 bases: TGTGCCAGCACCAGAGGGGGAGGCGAGCAGTACTTC.

The chain uses TRBV5-4 and TRBJ2-2; 11 nucleotides align to TRBD1. Germline loops: CDR1 SGHNT, CDR2 YYREEE (reference sequence). The CDR3 is made up of 14 amino acids. The J segment lost 6 bases and the V segment lost 5 bases, leaving 3 bases of the junction unmatched. DNA of the CDR3: TGTGCCAGCAGAAAGGACAGGGGGCCCGGGGAGCTGTTTTTT. This translates into CASRKDRGPGELFF.